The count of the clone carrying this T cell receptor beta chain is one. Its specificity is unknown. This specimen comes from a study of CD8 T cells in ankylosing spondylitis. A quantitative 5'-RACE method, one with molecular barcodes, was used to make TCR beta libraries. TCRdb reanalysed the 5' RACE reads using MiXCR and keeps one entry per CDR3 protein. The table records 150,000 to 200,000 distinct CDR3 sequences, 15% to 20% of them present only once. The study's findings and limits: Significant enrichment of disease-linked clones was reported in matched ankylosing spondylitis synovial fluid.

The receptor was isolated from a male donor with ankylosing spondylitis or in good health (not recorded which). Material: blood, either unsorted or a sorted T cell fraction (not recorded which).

CDR3 coding DNA: TGCAGCGTTGAAATATGGGGTTACGAGCAGTACTTC. Protein: CSVEIWGYEQYF. J is TRBJ2-7 and V is TRBV29-1; D not certain. Trimming cost V 2 bases and J 4 bases, with 9 bases left between them. This CDR3 has 12 amino acids. Germline V gene data show CDR1 as SQVTM and CDR2 as ANQGSEA.